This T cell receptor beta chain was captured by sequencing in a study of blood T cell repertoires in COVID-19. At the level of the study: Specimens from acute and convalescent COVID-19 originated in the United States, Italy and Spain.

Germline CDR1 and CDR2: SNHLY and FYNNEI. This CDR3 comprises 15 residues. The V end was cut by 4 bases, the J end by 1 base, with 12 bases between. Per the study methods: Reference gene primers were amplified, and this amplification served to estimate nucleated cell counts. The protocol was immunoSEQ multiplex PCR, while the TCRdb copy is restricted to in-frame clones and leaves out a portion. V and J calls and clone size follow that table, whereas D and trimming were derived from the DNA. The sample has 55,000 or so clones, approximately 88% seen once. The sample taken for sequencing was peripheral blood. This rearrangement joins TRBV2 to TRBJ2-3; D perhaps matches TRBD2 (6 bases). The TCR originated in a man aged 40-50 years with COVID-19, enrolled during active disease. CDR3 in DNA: TGTGCCAGCAGTGCTGGGGGGTCGGGCACAGATACGCAGTATTTT. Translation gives CASSAGGSGTDTQYF.